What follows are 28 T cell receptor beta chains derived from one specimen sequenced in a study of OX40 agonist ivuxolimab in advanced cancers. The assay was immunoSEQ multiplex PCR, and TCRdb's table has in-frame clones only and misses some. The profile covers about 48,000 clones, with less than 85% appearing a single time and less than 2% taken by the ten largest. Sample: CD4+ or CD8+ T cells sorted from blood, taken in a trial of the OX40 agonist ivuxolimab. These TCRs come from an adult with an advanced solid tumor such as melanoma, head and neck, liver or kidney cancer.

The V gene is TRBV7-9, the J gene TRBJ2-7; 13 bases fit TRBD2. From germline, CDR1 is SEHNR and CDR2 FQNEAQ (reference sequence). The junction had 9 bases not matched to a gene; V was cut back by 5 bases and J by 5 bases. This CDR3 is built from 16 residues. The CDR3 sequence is CASSLRTSGGLNEQYF. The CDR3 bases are TGTGCCAGCAGCCTACGGACTAGCGGGGGTCTGAACGAGCAGTACTTC. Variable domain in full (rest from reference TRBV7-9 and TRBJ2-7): DTGVSQNPRHKITKRGQNVTFRCDPISEHNRLYWYRQTLGQGPEFLTYFQNEAQLEKSRLLSDRFSAERPKGSFSTLEIQRTEQGDSAMYLCASSLRTSGGLNEQYFGPGTRLTVT.

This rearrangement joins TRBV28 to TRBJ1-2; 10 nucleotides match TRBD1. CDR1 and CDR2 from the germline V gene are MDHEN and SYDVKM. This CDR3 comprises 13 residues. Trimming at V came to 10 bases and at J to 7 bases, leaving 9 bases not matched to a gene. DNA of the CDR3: TGTGCCACCACCGGGACAGGGGCCTCTGGCTACACCTTC. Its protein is CATTGTGASGYTF.

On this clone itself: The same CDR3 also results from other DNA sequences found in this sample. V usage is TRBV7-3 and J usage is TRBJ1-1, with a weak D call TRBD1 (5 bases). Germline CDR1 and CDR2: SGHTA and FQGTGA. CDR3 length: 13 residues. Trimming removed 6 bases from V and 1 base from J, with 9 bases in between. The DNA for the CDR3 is TGTGCCAGCAGTCAGGGAAAGAACACTGAAGCTTTCTTT. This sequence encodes CASSQGKNTEAFF.

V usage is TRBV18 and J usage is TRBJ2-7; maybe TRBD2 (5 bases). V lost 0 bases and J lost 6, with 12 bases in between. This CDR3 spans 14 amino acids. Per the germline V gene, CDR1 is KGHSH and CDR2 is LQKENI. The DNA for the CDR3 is TGTGCCAGCTCACCACCCAGCGGATTTTCCGAGCAGTACTTC. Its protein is CASSPPSGFSEQYF. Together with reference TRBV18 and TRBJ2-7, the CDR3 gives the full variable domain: NAGVMQNPRHLVRRRGQEARLRCSPMKGHSHVYWYRQLPEEGLKFMVYLQKENIIDESGMPKERFSAEFPKEGPSILRIQQVVRGDSAAYFCASSPPSGFSEQYFGPGTRLTVT.

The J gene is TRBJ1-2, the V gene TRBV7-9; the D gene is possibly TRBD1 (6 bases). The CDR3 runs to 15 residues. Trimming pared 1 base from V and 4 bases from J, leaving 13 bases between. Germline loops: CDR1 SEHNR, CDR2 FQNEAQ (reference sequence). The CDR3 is CASSLGGPSGYGYTF. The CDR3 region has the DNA TGTGCCAGCAGCTTAGGGGGGCCCTCCGGCTATGGCTACACCTTC.

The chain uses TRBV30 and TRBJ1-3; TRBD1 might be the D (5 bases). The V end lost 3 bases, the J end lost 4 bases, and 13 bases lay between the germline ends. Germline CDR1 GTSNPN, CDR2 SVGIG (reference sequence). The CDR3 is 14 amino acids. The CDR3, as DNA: TGTGCCTGGAGAAGACCCGGGGACGGAAACACCATATATTTT. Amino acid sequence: CAWRRPGDGNTIYF.

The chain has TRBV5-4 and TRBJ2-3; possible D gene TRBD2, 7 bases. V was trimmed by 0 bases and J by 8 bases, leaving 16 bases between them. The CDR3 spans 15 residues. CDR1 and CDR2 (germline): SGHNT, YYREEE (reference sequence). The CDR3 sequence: CASSLGGGALVTQYF. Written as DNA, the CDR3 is TGTGCCAGCAGCTTGGGGGGGGGCGCACTGGTTACGCAGTATTTT.

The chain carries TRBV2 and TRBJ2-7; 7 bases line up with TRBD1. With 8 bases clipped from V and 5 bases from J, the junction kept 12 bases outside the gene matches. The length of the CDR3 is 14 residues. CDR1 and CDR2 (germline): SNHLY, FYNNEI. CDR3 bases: TGTGCCAGCCGGGGAGAAGGGGGCGGCCACGAGCAGTACTTC. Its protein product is CASRGEGGGHEQYF.

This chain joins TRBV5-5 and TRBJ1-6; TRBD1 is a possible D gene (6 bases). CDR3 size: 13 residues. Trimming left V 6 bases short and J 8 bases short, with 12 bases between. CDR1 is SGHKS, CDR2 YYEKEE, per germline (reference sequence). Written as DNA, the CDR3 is TGTGCCAGCAACATTAGGGGGGATTCACCCCTCCACTTT. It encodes CASNIRGDSPLHF.

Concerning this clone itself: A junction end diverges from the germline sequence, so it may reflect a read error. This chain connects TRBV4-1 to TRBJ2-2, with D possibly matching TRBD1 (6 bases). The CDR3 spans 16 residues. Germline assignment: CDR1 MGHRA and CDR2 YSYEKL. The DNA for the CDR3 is TGCGCCAGCAGCCAAGCTACAGGGCCGAACATCGGGGAGCTGTTTTTT. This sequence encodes CASSQATGPNIGELFF.

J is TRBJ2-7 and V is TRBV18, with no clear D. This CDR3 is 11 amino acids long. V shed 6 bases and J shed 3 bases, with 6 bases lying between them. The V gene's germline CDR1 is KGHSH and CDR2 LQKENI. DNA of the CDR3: TGTGCCAGCTCCCGCGGCTACGAGCAGTACTTC. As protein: CASSRGYEQYF.

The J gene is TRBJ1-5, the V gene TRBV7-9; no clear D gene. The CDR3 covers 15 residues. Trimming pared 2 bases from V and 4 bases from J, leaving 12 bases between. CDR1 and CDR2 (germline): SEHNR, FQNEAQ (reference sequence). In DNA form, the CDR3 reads TGTGCCAGCAGCTTATTAGGGTCCGGGAATCAGCCCCAGCATTTT. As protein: CASSLLGSGNQPQHF.

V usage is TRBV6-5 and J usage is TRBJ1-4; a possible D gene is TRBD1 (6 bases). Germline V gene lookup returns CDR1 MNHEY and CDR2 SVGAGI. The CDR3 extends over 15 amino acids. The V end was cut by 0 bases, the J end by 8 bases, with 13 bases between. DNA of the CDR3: TGTGCCAGCAGTTACTCCTACAGGGTAGGAGAAAAACTGTTTTTT. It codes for CASSYSYRVGEKLFF.

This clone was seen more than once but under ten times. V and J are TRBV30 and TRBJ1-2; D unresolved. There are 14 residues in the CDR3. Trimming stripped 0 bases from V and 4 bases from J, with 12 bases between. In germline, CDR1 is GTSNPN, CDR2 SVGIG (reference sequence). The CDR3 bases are TGTGCCTGGAGTGTACCGGGGATGGGCTATGGCTACACCTTC. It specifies CAWSVPGMGYGYTF. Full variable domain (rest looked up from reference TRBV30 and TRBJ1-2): SQTIHQWPATLVQPVGSPLSLECTVEGTSNPNLYWYRQAAGRGLQLLFYSVGIGQISSEVPQNLSASRPQDRQFILSSKKLLLSDSGFYLCAWSVPGMGYGYTFGSGTRLTVV.

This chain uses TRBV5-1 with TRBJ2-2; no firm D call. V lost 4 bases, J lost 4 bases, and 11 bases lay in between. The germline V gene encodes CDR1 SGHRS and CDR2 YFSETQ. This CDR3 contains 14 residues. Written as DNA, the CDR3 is TGCGCCAGCAGCGGGTCCGGGCTCACCGGGGAGCTGTTTTTT. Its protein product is CASSGSGLTGELFF. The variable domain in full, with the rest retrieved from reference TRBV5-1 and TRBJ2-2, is KAGVTQTPRYLIKTRGQQVTLSCSPISGHRSVSWYQQTPGQGLQFLFEYFSETQRNKGNFPGRFSGRQFSNSRSEMNVSTLELGDSALYLCASSGSGLTGELFFGEGSRLTVL.

As DNA, the CDR3 is TGCGCCAGCAGTCAAAGAGCGGGACGTAAGATAGGGACACCCCTCCACTTT. The encoded protein is CASSQRAGRKIGTPLHF. This chain uses TRBV23-1 with TRBJ1-6; TRBD1 might be the D (5 bases). TRBV23-1 is filed as an ORF, its function uncertain. Trimming took 2 bases from V and 11 from J, leaving 22 bases between them. The CDR3 contains 17 residues.

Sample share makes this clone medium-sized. The CDR3 coding sequence is TGCGCCAGCAGTGAGGCGGGTGCGGGAGCAGATACGCAGTATTTT. It encodes CASSEAGAGADTQYF. This chain joins TRBV10-2 and TRBJ2-3, with TRBD2 identical over 7 bases. CDR1 is WSHSY and CDR2 is SAAADI in the germline V gene. The CDR3 consists of 15 residues. The V gene end was trimmed by 2 bases and the J gene end by 4 bases; junction bases not matched to a gene: 6.

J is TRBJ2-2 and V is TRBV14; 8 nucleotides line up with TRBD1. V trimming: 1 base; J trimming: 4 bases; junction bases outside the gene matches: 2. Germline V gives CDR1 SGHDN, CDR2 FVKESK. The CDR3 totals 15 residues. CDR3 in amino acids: CASSQVTGGTGELFF. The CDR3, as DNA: TGTGCCAGCAGCCAAGTAACAGGGGGCACCGGGGAGCTGTTTTTT.

In DNA form, the CDR3 reads TGTGCCAGCAGGCGGGAAAGTTCACCCCTCCACTTT. Translation gives CASRRESSPLHF. The V gene is TRBV27, the J gene TRBJ1-6; D is unclear. Looked up from germline, CDR1 is MNHEY and CDR2 is SMNVEV (reference sequence). CDR3 length: 12 residues. V was shortened by 6 bases and J by 9 bases, with 9 bases between the two germline ends.

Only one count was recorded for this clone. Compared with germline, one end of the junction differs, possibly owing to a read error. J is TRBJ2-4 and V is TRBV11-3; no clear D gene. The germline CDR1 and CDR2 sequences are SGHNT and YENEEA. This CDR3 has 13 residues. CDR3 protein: CASSLGGTPPSDF. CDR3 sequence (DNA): TGTGCCAGCAGCTTAGGGGGAACTCCTCCTTCAGACTTC.

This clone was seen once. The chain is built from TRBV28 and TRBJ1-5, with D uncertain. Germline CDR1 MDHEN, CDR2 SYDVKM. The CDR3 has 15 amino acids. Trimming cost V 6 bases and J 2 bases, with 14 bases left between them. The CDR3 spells CASSPIRDGNQPQHF. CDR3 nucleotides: TGTGCCAGCAGCCCGATCCGGGATGGCAATCAGCCCCAGCATTTT.

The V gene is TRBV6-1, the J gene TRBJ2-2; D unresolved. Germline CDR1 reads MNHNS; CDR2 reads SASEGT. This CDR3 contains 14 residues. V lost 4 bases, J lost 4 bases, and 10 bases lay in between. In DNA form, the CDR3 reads TGTGCCAGCAGTGCAAAACTTTCCACCGGGGAGCTGTTTTTT. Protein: CASSAKLSTGELFF.

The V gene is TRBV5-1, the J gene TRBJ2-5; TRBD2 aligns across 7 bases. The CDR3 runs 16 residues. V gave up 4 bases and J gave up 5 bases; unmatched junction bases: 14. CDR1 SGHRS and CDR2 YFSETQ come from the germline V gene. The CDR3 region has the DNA TGCGCCAGCAGCGCGGCTAAGCGGGAAAGGTGGGAGACCCAGTACTTC. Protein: CASSAAKRERWETQYF.

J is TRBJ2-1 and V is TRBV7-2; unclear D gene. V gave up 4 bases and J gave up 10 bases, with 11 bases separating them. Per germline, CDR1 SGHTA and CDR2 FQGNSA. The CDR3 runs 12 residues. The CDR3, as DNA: TGTGCCAGCAGCTCCGGCGGAGTAGAGCAGTTCTTC. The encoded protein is CASSSGGVEQFF.

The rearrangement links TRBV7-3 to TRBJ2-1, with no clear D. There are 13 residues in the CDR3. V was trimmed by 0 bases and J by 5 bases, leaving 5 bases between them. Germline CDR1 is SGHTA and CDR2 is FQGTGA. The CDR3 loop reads CASSLTTNNEQFF. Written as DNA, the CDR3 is TGTGCCAGCAGCTTAACGACCAACAATGAGCAGTTCTTC.

The CDR3 loop is CASSAPGKFPDTQYF. The CDR3 region has the DNA TGTGCCAGCAGTGCCCCGGGGAAGTTTCCAGATACGCAGTATTTT. The chain carries TRBV2 and TRBJ2-3, with D possibly being TRBD2 (5 bases). V was clipped by 4 bases and J by 4 bases, with 15 bases between them. Germline assignment: CDR1 SNHLY and CDR2 FYNNEI. This CDR3 contains 15 residues.

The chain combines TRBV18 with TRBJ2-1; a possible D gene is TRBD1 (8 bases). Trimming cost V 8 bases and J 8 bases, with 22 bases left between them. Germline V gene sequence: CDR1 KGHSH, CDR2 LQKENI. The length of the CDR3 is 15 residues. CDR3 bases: TGTGCCAGCACGGGAGGACAGGGCTCCTTCGATGAGCAGTTCTTC. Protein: CASTGGQGSFDEQFF.

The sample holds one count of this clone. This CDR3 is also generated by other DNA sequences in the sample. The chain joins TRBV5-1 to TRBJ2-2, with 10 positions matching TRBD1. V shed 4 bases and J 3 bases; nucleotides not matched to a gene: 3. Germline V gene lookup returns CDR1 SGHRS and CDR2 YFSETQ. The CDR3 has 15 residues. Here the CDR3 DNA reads TGCGCCAGCAGCAGGGACAGGGGTGACACCGGGGAGCTGTTTTTT. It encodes CASSRDRGDTGELFF.